Below, one T cell receptor (beta chain) is given with its context. The data stem from a study of T cell changes during pregnancy in multiple sclerosis. Sequenced by immunoSEQ multiplex PCR; TCRdb stores in-frame clones only, minus some. This sample has 75,000 to 95,000 clones; roughly 90% occur once, and the top ten carry less than 2%. This TCR derives from a female donor with multiple sclerosis, enrolled in a pregnancy study. The specimen was peripheral blood, collected in the first trimester of pregnancy.

CDR3 sequence reads: CASSLALGAREKLFF. Here the CDR3 DNA reads TGTGCCAGCAGCTTAGCGCTGGGGGCTAGGGAAAAACTGTTTTTT. This chain uses TRBV7-6 with TRBJ1-4, with a possible D match to TRBD1 (6 bases). The CDR3 runs 15 residues. Trimming cost V 0 bases and J 8 bases, with 13 bases left between them. Germline CDR1 is SGHVS and CDR2 is FNYEAQ.